This T cell receptor (beta chain) was found in a study of blood T cell repertoires in COVID-19. Overall study context: Acute and convalescent COVID-19 samples came from the United States, Italy and Spain. T cells, B-cell-depleted T cells, or PBMCs provided the cDNA or gDNA that served as material.

Original handling: Amplification with reference gene primers provided the estimates of nucleated cell counts. The assay was immunoSEQ multiplex PCR, and TCRdb's table has in-frame clones only and misses some. The V and J calls and clone size are taken from that table; D and trimming were inferred from the DNA. Among approximately 89,000 clones listed, 70% to 90% were seen once. The sample taken for sequencing was peripheral blood. The sequence was obtained from a man between 65 and 85 years old with acute or convalescent COVID-19.

CDR3 DNA: TGTGCCAGCAGTGACCAGGGGGCTTGGGACGAGCAGTACTTC. It translates to CASSDQGAWDEQYF. The chain combines TRBV2 with TRBJ2-7; TRBD1 aligns across 8 bases. V was clipped by 3 bases and J by 5 bases; unmatched bases: 6. This CDR3 region has 14 residues. The germline CDR1 and CDR2 sequences are SNHLY and FYNNEI.